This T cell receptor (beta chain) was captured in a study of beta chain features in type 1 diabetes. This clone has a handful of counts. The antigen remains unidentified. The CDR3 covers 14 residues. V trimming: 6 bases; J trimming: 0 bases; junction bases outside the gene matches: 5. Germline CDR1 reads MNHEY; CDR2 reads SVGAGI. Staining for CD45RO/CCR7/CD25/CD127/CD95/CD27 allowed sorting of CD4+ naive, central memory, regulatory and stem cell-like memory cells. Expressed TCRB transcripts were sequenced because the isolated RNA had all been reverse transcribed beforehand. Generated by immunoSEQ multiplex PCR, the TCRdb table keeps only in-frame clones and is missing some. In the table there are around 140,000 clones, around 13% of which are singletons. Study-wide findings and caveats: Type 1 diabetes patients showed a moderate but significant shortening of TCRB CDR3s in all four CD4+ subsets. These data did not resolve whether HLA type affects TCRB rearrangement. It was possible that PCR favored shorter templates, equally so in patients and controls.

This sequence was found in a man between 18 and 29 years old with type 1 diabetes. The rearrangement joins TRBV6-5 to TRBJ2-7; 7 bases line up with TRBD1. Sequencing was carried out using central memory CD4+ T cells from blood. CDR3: CASRKGQSSYEQYF. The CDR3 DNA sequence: TGTGCCAGCAGGAAGGGACAGAGCTCCTACGAGCAGTACTTC.